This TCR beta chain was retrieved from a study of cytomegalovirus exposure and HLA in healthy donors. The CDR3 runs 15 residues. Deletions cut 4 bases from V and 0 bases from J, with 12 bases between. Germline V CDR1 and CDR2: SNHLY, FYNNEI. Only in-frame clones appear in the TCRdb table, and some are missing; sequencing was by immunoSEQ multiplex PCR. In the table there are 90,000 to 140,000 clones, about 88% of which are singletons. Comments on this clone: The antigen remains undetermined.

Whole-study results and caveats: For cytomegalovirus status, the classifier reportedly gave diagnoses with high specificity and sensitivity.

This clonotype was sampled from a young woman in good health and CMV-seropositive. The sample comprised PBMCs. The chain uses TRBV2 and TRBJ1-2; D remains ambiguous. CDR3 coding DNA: TGTGCCAGCAGTGCGGAGGCAGCCTCTAACTATGGCTACACCTTC. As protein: CASSAEAASNYGYTF.